What follows are 26 T cell receptor beta chains derived from one specimen sequenced in a study of radiotherapy plus CTLA-4 blockade in lung cancer. Produced via immunoSEQ multiplex PCR; TCRdb's table is partial and in-frame only. The data show around 72,000 clones, roughly three quarters seen once. The sequenced sample was peripheral blood, obtained from a patient treated with radiotherapy plus ipilimumab. The source is a human donor with non-small cell lung cancer who had a complete response to radiotherapy plus ipilimumab.

The gene calls are TRBV7-8 and TRBJ2-7; D ambiguous. CDR3 length equals 16 residues. Trimming stripped 5 bases from V and 3 bases from J, with 20 bases between. Germline V CDR1 and CDR2: SGHVS, FQNEAQ. The CDR3 bases are TGTGCCAGCAGCCTCCAACGACGTGGGTCACACTACGAGCAGTACTTC. Translated, it gives CASSLQRRGSHYEQYF.

The chain employs TRBV7-2 and TRBJ1-5, with a possible D match to TRBD1 (5 bases). Germline loops: CDR1 SGHTA, CDR2 FQGNSA. The CDR3 is 15 residues long. The V end lost 1 base, the J end lost 4 bases, and 11 bases lay between the germline ends. Here the CDR3 reads CASSLGPGWNQPQHF. DNA for the CDR3: TGTGCCAGCAGCTTAGGCCCAGGGTGGAATCAGCCCCAGCATTTT.

The chain recombines TRBV5-1 with TRBJ1-2; D not certain. From germline, CDR1 is SGHRS and CDR2 YFSETQ. This CDR3 is 13 amino acids long. Trimming cost V 1 base and J 2 bases, with 6 bases left between them. The CDR3 is CASSLLQNYGYTF. The CDR3 bases are TGCGCCAGCAGCTTGCTGCAAAACTATGGCTACACCTTC.

The genes are TRBV7-6 and TRBJ2-7; D is possibly TRBD1 or TRBD2 (5 bases each). From germline, CDR1 is SGHVS and CDR2 FNYEAQ. The CDR3 covers 11 residues. V dropped 6 bases and J dropped 7 bases, with 10 bases sitting between them. The CDR3 region has the DNA TGTGCCAGCAGAGACGAGGGGGAGCAGTACTTC. Its protein product is CASRDEGEQYF.

The V call is TRBV21-1, the J call TRBJ1-6; TRBD1 is the table's D call and was not checked against the DNA. TRBV21-1 is described as a pseudogene. CDR3 length equals 13 residues. CDR3 DNA: TGTGCCAGCAGCTCGGACAGTGGCTTAACCCTCCACTTT. Its protein is CASSSDSGLTLHF.

The chain is built from TRBV4-1 and TRBJ1-2; no definite D call. Trimming took 0 bases from V and 4 from J, leaving 12 bases between them. CDR3 length: 15 amino acids. CDR1 and CDR2 (germline): MGHRA, YSYEKL. CDR3 nucleotide sequence: TGCGCCAGCAGCCAAGACAGCTGGTCCTCCTATGGCTACACCTTC. Protein product: CASSQDSWSSYGYTF.

This sequence joins TRBV27 and TRBJ2-1, with 13 bases that match TRBD2. The germline V gene encodes CDR1 MNHEY and CDR2 SMNVEV (reference sequence). J lost 9 bases, V lost 3 bases, and 5 bases had no gene match. The CDR3 has 15 residues. The CDR3 bases are TGTGCCAGCAGTTTGGGGACTAGCGGGGACGCTGAGCAGTTCTTC. The encoded protein is CASSLGTSGDAEQFF.

The rearrangement joins TRBV18 to TRBJ1-5; D not certain. The length of the CDR3 is 16 residues. CDR1 KGHSH and CDR2 LQKENI come from the germline V gene. Trimming removed 3 bases from V and 3 bases from J, with 15 bases in between. The CDR3 DNA is TGTGCCAGCTCACCCGGGAGGGAAAGGGACAATCAGCCCCAGCATTTT. The encoded protein is CASSPGRERDNQPQHF. Full variable domain (missing parts from reference TRBV18 and TRBJ1-5): NAGVMQNPRHLVRRRGQEARLRCSPMKGHSHVYWYRQLPEEGLKFMVYLQKENIIDESGMPKERFSAEFPKEGPSILRIQQVVRGDSAAYFCASSPGRERDNQPQHFGDGTRLSIL.

J is TRBJ2-3 and V is TRBV28; the D is unclear. The germline V gene encodes CDR1 MDHEN and CDR2 SYDVKM. The V and J ends lost 5 bases and 2 bases respectively, with 11 bases between them. This CDR3 has 14 amino acids. The CDR3 protein is CASSITSSTDTQYF. Here the CDR3 DNA reads TGTGCCAGCAGTATTACCTCGTCCACAGATACGCAGTATTTT.

The chain has TRBV7-2 and TRBJ2-1; 8 bases agree with TRBD2. From germline, CDR1 is SGHTA and CDR2 FQGNSA. J gave up 7 bases and V 1 base, and 6 bases lay outside the gene matches. The CDR3 consists of 15 residues. The CDR3 DNA is TGTGCCAGCAGCTTAGGGGTAGCGGGACGGAATGAGCAGTTCTTC. Translating gives CASSLGVAGRNEQFF.

Here the CDR3 reads CASSQNRGDEQFF. The DNA of the CDR3 is TGTGCCAGCAGCCAAAACAGGGGTGATGAGCAGTTCTTC. The genes are TRBV16 and TRBJ2-1; 7 bases match TRBD1. The V gene's germline CDR1 is KGHSY and CDR2 FQNENV. The CDR3 has 13 residues. V was pared by 2 bases and J by 8 bases, with 3 bases of the junction left unmatched.

The chain is built from TRBV30 and TRBJ2-2; 7 bases agree with TRBD2. Trimming removed 8 bases from V and 3 bases from J; junction bases left unmatched: 3. CDR3 size: 12 residues. Germline CDR1 GTSNPN, CDR2 SVGIG (reference sequence). CDR3: CAREVYTGELFF. In DNA form, the CDR3 reads TGTGCCCGGGAGGTGTACACCGGGGAGCTGTTTTTT.

This clone was seen more than once but under ten times. This chain joins TRBV2 and TRBJ1-4, with no clear D. Looked up from germline, CDR1 is SNHLY and CDR2 is FYNNEI. V gave up 7 bases and J gave up 8 bases, with 20 bases separating them. This CDR3 has 15 amino acids. The CDR3 sequence: CASNGADHGGEKLFF. In nucleotides, the CDR3 is TGTGCCAGCAACGGCGCGGATCACGGCGGGGAAAAACTGTTTTTT.

The chain combines TRBV30 with TRBJ1-5, with D maybe TRBD1 (6 bases). Germline assignment: CDR1 GTSNPN and CDR2 SVGIG (reference sequence). The CDR3 length is 15 residues. V lost 0 bases and J lost 1, with 10 bases in between. CDR3 sequence reads: CAWSVGQRSNQPQHF. Written as DNA, the CDR3 is TGTGCCTGGAGTGTTGGACAGAGGAGCAATCAGCCCCAGCATTTT.

This clone was counted between two and nine times. The chain links TRBV9 to TRBJ1-1, with TRBD1 matching 9 bases. The CDR3 runs 14 residues. Losses at the gene ends were 4 bases for V and 0 bases for J; bases not matched to a gene: 1. In germline, CDR1 is SGDLS, CDR2 YYNGEE. CDR3 amino acids: CASSRDRVNTEAFF. The CDR3 DNA follows: TGTGCCAGCAGCCGGGACAGGGTGAACACTGAAGCTTTCTTT. Full variable domain (rest looked up from reference TRBV9 and TRBJ1-1): DSGVTQTPKHLITATGQRVTLRCSPRSGDLSVYWYQQSLDQGLQFLIQYYNGEERAKGNILERFSAQQFPDLHSELNLSSLELGDSALYFCASSRDRVNTEAFFGQGTRLTVV.

This sequence joins TRBV18 and TRBJ1-6; unclear D gene. The V gene's germline CDR1 is KGHSH and CDR2 LQKENI. This CDR3 comprises 12 residues. V was cut by 1 base and J by 7 bases, with 2 bases left in between. The CDR3 loop is CASSPRNSPLHF. CDR3 DNA: TGTGCCAGCTCACCACGAAATTCACCCCTCCACTTT.

This chain uses TRBV7-8 with TRBJ2-3; TRBD1 might be the D (5 bases). The CDR3 has 17 residues. Trimming removed 0 bases at V and 3 bases at J, with 16 bases between. The germline V gene encodes CDR1 SGHVS and CDR2 FQNEAQ. CDR3: CASSLAGRGFRTDTQYF. The CDR3 nucleotides read TGTGCCAGCAGCTTAGCGGGAAGGGGATTCCGTACAGATACGCAGTATTTT.

This rearrangement joins TRBV6-6 to TRBJ2-7; D not certain. The CDR3 totals 16 residues. Germline V gene data show CDR1 as MNHNY and CDR2 as SVGAGI (reference sequence). The V end lost 2 bases, the J end lost 5 bases, and 19 bases lay between the germline ends. CDR3 amino acids: CASSYDVGLSLNEQYV. The CDR3 bases are TGTGCCAGCAGTTACGATGTAGGCCTCTCACTCAACGAGCAGTACGTC.

V and J are TRBV9 and TRBJ1-1, with D perhaps TRBD1 (6 bases). Germline lookup yields CDR1 SGDLS and CDR2 YYNGEE. V was cut by 2 bases and J by 1 base, with 12 bases left in between. CDR3 length: 15 residues. The CDR3 sequence is CASSVSGAGNTEAFF. In DNA form, the CDR3 reads TGTGCCAGCAGCGTGTCAGGGGCGGGGAACACTGAAGCTTTCTTT.

Notes on this clone: A junction end diverges from the germline sequence, so it may reflect a read error. The chain joins TRBV10-3 to TRBJ1-6; maybe TRBD1 (5 bases). CDR1 is ENHRY, CDR2 SYGVKD, per germline. The CDR3 extends over 15 amino acids. CDR3 sequence: CASSYDSLLNSPLHF. The CDR3 DNA follows: TGTGCCAGCAGTTACGACAGCTTATTAAATTCACCCCTCCACTTT.

This clone was counted once. This sequence joins TRBV10-1 and TRBJ1-1; D is undetermined. Germline V CDR1 and CDR2: WNHNN, SYGVQD (reference sequence). V was cut by 4 bases and J by 5 bases, with 11 bases left in between. The CDR3 has 13 amino acids. The CDR3 nucleotides read TGCGCCAGCAGTGCCTCGGGTGGAACTGAAGCTTTCTTT. This gives the protein CASSASGGTEAFF.

This clone has a handful of counts. The rearrangement links TRBV5-4 to TRBJ1-2; 10 bases are shared with TRBD1. The CDR3 has 18 residues. The germline V gene encodes CDR1 SGHNT and CDR2 YYREEE (reference sequence). The V and J ends lost 6 bases and 0 bases, in that order; junction bases with no gene match: 14. CDR3: CASTVLGDRGLANYGYTF. CDR3 coding DNA: TGTGCCAGCACCGTCCTGGGGGACAGGGGCCTAGCTAACTATGGCTACACCTTC.

The chain joins TRBV4-3 to TRBJ2-4, with 7 nucleotides matching TRBD1. The ends lost 1 base at V and 0 bases at J; junction bases unmatched: 18. Germline V CDR1 and CDR2: LGHNA, YSLEER. This CDR3 contains 21 residues. CDR3 DNA sequence: TGCGCCAGCAGCCAAGCTCCGCGGCGAGGACAGGTCGATCTAGCCAAAAACATTCAGTACTTC. This codes for CASSQAPRRGQVDLAKNIQYF.

This chain links TRBV6-6 with TRBJ2-2; D ambiguous. The CDR3 spans 15 residues. V lost 0 bases to trimming and J lost 2 bases, with 7 bases between them. The germline CDR1 and CDR2 sequences are MNHNY and SVGAGI (reference sequence). The CDR3 protein is CASSYSLPNTGELFF. In DNA form, the CDR3 reads TGTGCCAGCAGTTACTCACTACCCAACACCGGGGAGCTGTTTTTT.

This sequence joins TRBV7-9 and TRBJ2-5; D uncertain. This CDR3 contains 12 residues. Germline CDR1 and CDR2: SEHNR and FQNEAQ (reference sequence). V shed 4 bases and J shed 4 bases, with 7 bases lying between them. DNA of the CDR3: TGTGCCAGCAGCTCCAGAGCAGAGACCCAGTACTTC. This gives the protein CASSSRAETQYF.

The chain recombines TRBV7-9 with TRBJ2-1; 13 bases match TRBD2. The ends lost 6 bases at V and 13 bases at J; junction bases unmatched: 15. CDR3 length: 16 residues. Germline assignment: CDR1 SEHNR and CDR2 FQNEAQ (reference sequence). In DNA form, the CDR3 reads TGTGCCAGCAGGCCCGGGACTAGCGGGAATCTCGGCCCTCAGTTCTTC. Its translation: CASRPGTSGNLGPQFF.